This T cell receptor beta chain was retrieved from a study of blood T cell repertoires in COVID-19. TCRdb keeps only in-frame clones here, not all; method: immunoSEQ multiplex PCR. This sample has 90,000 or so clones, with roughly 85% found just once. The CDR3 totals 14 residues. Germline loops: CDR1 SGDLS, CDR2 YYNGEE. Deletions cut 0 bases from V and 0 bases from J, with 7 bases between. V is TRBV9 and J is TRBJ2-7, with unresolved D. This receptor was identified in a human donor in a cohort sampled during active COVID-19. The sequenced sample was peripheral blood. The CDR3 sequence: CASSVDSYSYEQYF. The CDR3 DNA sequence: TGTGCCAGCAGCGTAGATTCGTACTCCTACGAGCAGTACTTC.